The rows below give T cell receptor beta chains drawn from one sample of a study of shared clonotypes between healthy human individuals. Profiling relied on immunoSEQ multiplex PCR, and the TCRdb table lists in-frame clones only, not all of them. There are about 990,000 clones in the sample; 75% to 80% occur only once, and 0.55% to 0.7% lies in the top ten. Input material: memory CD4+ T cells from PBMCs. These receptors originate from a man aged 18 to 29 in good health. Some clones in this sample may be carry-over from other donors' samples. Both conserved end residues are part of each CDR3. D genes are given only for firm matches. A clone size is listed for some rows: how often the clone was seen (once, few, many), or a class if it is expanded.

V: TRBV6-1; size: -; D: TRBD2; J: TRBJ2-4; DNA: TGTGCCAGCGGAGGACTAGCGGGAGTGGGTATTCAGTACTTC; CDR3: CASGGLAGVGIQYF
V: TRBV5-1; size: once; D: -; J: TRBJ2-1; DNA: TGCGCCAGCAGCTTGGAATCCCCGAGCCATGAGCAGTTCTTC; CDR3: CASSLESPSHEQFF
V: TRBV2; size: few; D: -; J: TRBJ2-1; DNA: TGTGCCAGCAAACTAGGAAACAATGAGCAGTTCTTC; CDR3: CASKLGNNEQFF
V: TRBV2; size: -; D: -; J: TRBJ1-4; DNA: TGTGCCAGCAGTCTAAACGGGGTTGAAAAACTGTTTTTT; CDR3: CASSLNGVEKLFF
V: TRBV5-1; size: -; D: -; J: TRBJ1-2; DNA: TGCGCCAGCAATCCCCAGGGTGGATTGTTCTATGGCTACACCTTC; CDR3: CASNPQGGLFYGYTF
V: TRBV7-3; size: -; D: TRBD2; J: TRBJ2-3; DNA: TGTGCCAGCAGCTTAACGGCGGGAGGGACAGATACGCAGTATTTT; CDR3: CASSLTAGGTDTQYF
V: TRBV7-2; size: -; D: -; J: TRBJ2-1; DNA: TGTGCCAGCAGTCAGGGGTCTACCTCCTACAATGAGCAGTTCTTC; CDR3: CASSQGSTSYNEQFF
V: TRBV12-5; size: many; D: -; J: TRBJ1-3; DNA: TGTGCTAGTGGTTTGGACAGCCGGAAAGACACCATATATTTT; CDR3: CASGLDSRKDTIYF
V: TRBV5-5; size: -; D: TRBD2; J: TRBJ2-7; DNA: TGTGCCAGCAGCCCCCAGGGGACTAGCGGGACCTACGAGCAGTACTTC; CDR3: CASSPQGTSGTYEQYF
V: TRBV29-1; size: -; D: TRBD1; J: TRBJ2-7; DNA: TGCAGCGTTACTCTGGACAGGGGGGCCCCCTACGAGCAGTACTTC; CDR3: CSVTLDRGAPYEQYF
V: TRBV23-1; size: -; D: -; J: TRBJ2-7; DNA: TGCGCCAGCAGTCAATGGCAGGAGGCTGTGAACGAGCAGTACTTC; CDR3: CASSQWQEAVNEQYF
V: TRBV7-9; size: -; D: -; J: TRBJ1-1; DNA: TGTGCCAGCAGCTTAGGCCAAAAAGCTTTCTTT; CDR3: CASSLGQKAFF
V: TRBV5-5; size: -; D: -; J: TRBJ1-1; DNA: TGTGCCAGCAGCTTGAACACCAGGAACACTGAAGCTTTCTTT; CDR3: CASSLNTRNTEAFF
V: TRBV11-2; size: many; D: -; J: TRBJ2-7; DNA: TGTGCCAGCAGCACGGGGACCGCCGTGTCCTACGAGCAGTACTTC; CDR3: CASSTGTAVSYEQYF
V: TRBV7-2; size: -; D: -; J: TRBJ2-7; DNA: TGTGCCAGCAGCCGCGGCCTTAACCTCTACGAGCAGTACTTC; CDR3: CASSRGLNLYEQYF
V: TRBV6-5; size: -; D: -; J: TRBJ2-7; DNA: TGTGCCAGCAGTTACTCGAACGTCAGACCTGGCTACGAGCAGTACTTC; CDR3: CASSYSNVRPGYEQYF
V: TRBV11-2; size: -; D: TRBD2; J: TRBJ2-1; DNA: TGTGCCAGCAGTTCGAGCGGGAGCTGGGAGTTCTTC; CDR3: CASSSSGSWEFF
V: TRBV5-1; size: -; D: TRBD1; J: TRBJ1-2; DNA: TGCGCCAGCAGCCAGGGACAGGGCTATGGCTACACCTTC; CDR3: CASSQGQGYGYTF
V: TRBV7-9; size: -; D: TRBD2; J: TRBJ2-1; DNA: TGTGCCAGCAGCACACCGGACGTAGCGGGTTACAATGAGCAGTTCTTC; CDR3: CASSTPDVAGYNEQFF
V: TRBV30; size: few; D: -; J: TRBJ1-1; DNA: TGTGCCTGGAGCCTACACCTGAACACTGAAGCTTTCTTT; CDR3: CAWSLHLNTEAFF
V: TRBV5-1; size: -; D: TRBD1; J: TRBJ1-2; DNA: TGCGCCAGCAGCCCCCAGGGGACAGGCTATGGCTACACCTTC; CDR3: CASSPQGTGYGYTF
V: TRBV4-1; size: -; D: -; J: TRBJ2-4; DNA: TGCGCCAGCAGCCCCGCTAGGAGTACCAAATCAAACATTCAGTACTTC; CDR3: CASSPARSTKSNIQYF
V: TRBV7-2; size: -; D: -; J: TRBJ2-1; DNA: TGTGCCAGCAGTTCGGGCGGGGTTCAAGCGGCCAACTACAATGAGCAGTTCTTC; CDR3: CASSSGGVQAANYNEQFF
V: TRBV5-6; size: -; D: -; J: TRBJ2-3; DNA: TGTGCCAGCAGCGCCCGAGGGGCAGATACGCAGTATTTT; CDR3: CASSARGADTQYF